This entry lists 15 T cell receptor beta chains sequenced from one sample in a study of kidney transplant recipient with SARS-CoV-2 infection. MiXCR, run by TCRdb on the reads, gives a single entry per CDR3 protein. The sample carries about 250,000 distinct CDR3 sequences, less than 35% recorded once. Material: a blood sample, obtained at baseline and between days 110 and 120 from a kidney transplant recipient. The receptors were gathered from a male patient aged 25-45 years who had COVID-19 and was a kidney transplant recipient. The T cells may come from the graft donor.

This clonotype was observed many times. V gene TRBV20-1 combines with J gene TRBJ1-5; no reliable D call. Trimming cost V 0 bases and J 1 base, with 1 base left between them. This CDR3 has 12 amino acids. Germline CDR1 DFQATT, CDR2 SNEGSKA (reference sequence). The CDR3 sequence: CSARESNQPQHF. The DNA for the CDR3 is TGCAGTGCTAGAGAGAGCAATCAGCCCCAGCATTTT.

This clonotype came up once. With only one base between it and a far larger clone, this is likely a read error. V usage is TRBV2 and J usage is TRBJ2-7; D gene uncertain. The better agreement between TRBJ2-5 and the DNA end casts doubt on the J call. This CDR3 has 11 amino acids. Per germline, CDR1 SNHLY and CDR2 FYNNEI. The CDR3 loop is CASTVEETQYF. CDR3 nucleotide sequence: TGTGCCAGCACTGTTGAAGAGACCCAGTACTTC.

A note on this clonotype: A much larger clonotype is one base distant, so this may be a read error. The chain is built from TRBV27 and TRBJ2-7; D may be TRBD1 (6 bases). With 5 bases removed from V and 9 bases from J, the gap between germline ends came to 17 bases. This CDR3 is 13 amino acids long. From germline, CDR1 is MNHEY and CDR2 SMNVEV (reference sequence). In nucleotides, the CDR3 is TGTGCCAGCAGTAGGATAGGACAGCGGTGGCAGTACTTC. This gives the protein CASSRIGQRWQYF.

This clonotype appeared many times. The chain couples TRBV6-5 to TRBJ1-5, with D unclear. There are 13 residues in the CDR3. Trimming pared 5 bases from V and 6 bases from J, leaving 11 bases between. CDR1 is MNHEY, CDR2 SVGAGI, per germline. CDR3: CASSQFGGQPQHF. CDR3 coding DNA: TGTGCCAGCAGTCAGTTCGGAGGTCAGCCCCAGCATTTT.

This clonotype was seen at least ten times. The rearrangement uses TRBV13 and TRBJ2-1, with 8 positions matching TRBD2. V was pared by 5 bases and J by 0 bases, with 6 bases of the junction left unmatched. Germline assignment: CDR1 PRHDT and CDR2 FYEKMQ (reference sequence). CDR3 length equals 16 residues. CDR3 protein: CASSHPSGSSYNEQFF. Written as DNA, the CDR3 is TGTGCCAGCAGCCACCCAAGCGGGAGCTCCTACAATGAGCAGTTCTTC.

This clonotype was recorded at least ten times. The CDR3 region has the DNA TGTGCCATCACCTTGACTAGCGGGAGTGACAATGAGCAGTTCTTC. Translation gives CAITLTSGSDNEQFF. The chain couples TRBV10-3 to TRBJ2-1, with TRBD2 identical over 12 bases. Germline V CDR1 and CDR2: ENHRY, SYGVKD. V dropped 7 bases and J dropped 5; count of bases not matched to a gene: 6. CDR3 length: 15 residues.

This clonotype was picked up many times. J is TRBJ2-5 and V is TRBV23-1; 10 positions agree with TRBD1. Gene TRBJ2-7 matches the end of the DNA better, so the J call may be wrong. TRBV23-1 belongs to the ORF category, with a function that is uncertain. CDR3 length: 16 residues. CDR3: CASRRETGTGVYEQYF. The CDR3 bases are TGCGCCAGCAGACGGGAGACCGGGACAGGGGTCTACGAGCAGTACTTC.

The chain combines TRBV7-2 with TRBJ2-3; 9 nucleotides agree with TRBD2. The length of the CDR3 is 14 residues. Trimming removed 1 base from V and 5 bases from J; junction bases left unmatched: 1. Germline V gene data show CDR1 as SGHTA and CDR2 as FQGNSA. The CDR3 nucleotides read TGTGCCAGCAGCTTAGGCGGGAGGGGAGATACGCAGTATTTT. Its protein product is CASSLGGRGDTQYF.

Of note for this clonotype: A much larger clone sits a single nucleotide away, making a read error possible. The chain is built from TRBV7-9 and TRBJ2-2, with D unclear. The CDR3 has 13 residues. Germline V gene lookup returns CDR1 SEHNR and CDR2 FQNEAQ (reference sequence). V lost 5 bases, J lost 4 bases, and 8 bases lay in between. Written as DNA, the CDR3 is TGTGCCAGCAGCATAATGGCCACCGGGGAGCTGTTTTTT. Protein: CASSIMATGELFF.

This clonotype was seen at least ten times. The J gene is TRBJ1-2, the V gene TRBV5-5; tentative D call: TRBD1 (5 bases). The CDR3 spans 15 residues. V was clipped by 1 base and J by 6 bases, with 16 bases between them. The germline V gene encodes CDR1 SGHKS and CDR2 YYEKEE (reference sequence). The CDR3 here is CASSLWDLESDGYTF. The CDR3 DNA reads TGTGCCAGCAGCTTGTGGGACCTCGAGAGCGATGGCTACACCTTC.

This clonotype occurred many times. The V gene is TRBV28, the J gene TRBJ2-7; D possibly uses TRBD1 or TRBD2 (5 bases each). The V gene lost 2 bases and the J gene lost 5 bases, with 13 bases spanning the gap. This CDR3 spans 14 amino acids. Per the germline V gene, CDR1 is MDHEN and CDR2 is SYDVKM. CDR3 in amino acids: CASSLEGKAHEQYF. Here the CDR3 DNA reads TGTGCCAGCAGTTTAGAGGGGAAGGCCCACGAGCAGTACTTC.

Concerning this clonotype: This clone may be a read error of a much larger clone one base away. V gene TRBV6-4 combines with J gene TRBJ1-2; D is unresolved. Trimming removed 3 bases from V and 4 bases from J, with 21 bases in between. The germline gives CDR1 MRHNA, CDR2 SNTAGT. The CDR3 is 17 residues long. CDR3 in DNA: TGTGCCAGCAGTGAGGACGACTCACACGGAAAGACCTATGGCTACACCTTC. It translates to CASSEDDSHGKTYGYTF.

The table lists this clonotype with many counts. V is TRBV14 and J is TRBJ2-3, with D hard to call. In germline, CDR1 is SGHDN, CDR2 FVKESK. The CDR3 sequence is 12 residues long. The V and J ends lost 2 bases and 6 bases respectively, with 6 bases between them. The CDR3 bases are TGTGCCAGCAGCCAATTACGGGATACGCAGTATTTT. It is translated as CASSQLRDTQYF.

Details on this clonotype: A much bigger clone sits one base away, suggesting this may be a read error. The V and J genes are TRBV9 and TRBJ1-2, with D unresolved. The CDR3 runs to 16 residues. V lost 9 bases and J lost 4, with 25 bases in between. Germline CDR1 is SGDLS and CDR2 is YYNGEE. In DNA form, the CDR3 reads TGTGCCAACCACTTTGTGTACTCAAGAAAGACCTATGGCTACACCTTC. Its translation is CANHFVYSRKTYGYTF.

Notes on this clonotype: Just one base apart from a much larger clone, this may be a read error. The rearrangement uses TRBV29-1 and TRBJ2-1; D not resolved. The germline gives CDR1 SQVTM, CDR2 ANQGSEA. This CDR3 region has 11 residues. V was shortened by 4 bases and J by 6 bases, with 7 bases between the two germline ends. CDR3 sequence (DNA): TGCAGCGTTGGTAGAGGCAATGAGCAGTTCTTC. Translation: CSVGRGNEQFF.